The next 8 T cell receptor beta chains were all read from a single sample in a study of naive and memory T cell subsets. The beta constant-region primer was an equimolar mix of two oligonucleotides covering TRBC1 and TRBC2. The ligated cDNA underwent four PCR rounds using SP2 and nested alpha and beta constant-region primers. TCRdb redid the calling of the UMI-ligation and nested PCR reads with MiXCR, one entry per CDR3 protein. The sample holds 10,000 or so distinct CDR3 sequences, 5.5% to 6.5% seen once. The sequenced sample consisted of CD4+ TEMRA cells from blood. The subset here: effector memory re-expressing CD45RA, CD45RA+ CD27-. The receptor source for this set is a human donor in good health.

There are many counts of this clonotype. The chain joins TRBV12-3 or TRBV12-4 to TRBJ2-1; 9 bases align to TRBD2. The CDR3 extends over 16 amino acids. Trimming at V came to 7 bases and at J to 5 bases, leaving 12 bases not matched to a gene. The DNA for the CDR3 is TGTGCCAGCAAGGTGGGGCGGGAGGGAAATAACAATGAGCAGTTCTTC. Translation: CASKVGREGNNNEQFF.

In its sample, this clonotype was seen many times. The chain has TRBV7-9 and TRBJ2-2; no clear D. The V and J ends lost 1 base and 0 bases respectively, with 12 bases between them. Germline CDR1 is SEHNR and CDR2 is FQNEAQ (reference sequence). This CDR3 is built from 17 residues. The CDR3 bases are TGTGCCAGCAGCTTAGATTCCCTTCTACCGAACACCGGGGAGCTGTTTTTT. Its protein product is CASSLDSLLPNTGELFF.

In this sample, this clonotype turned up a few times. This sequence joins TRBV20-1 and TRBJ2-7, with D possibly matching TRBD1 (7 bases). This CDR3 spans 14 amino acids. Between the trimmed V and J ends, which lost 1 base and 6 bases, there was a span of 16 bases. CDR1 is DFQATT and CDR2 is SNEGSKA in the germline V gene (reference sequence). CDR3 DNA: TGCAGTGCTAGAGCGGAGGGGGCGCGGCTCGAGCAGTACTTC. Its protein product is CSARAEGARLEQYF.

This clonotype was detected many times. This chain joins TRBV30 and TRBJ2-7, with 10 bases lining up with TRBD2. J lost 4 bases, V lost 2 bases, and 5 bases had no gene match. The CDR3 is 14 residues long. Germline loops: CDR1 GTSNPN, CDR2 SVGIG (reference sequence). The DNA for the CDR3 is TGTGCCTGGAGTACAAGCGGGGGGGCATACGAGCAGTACTTC. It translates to CAWSTSGGAYEQYF.

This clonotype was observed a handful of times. CDR3 nucleotide sequence: TGTGCCAGTAGTATAGTACACCCATTGAACACCGGGGAGCTGTTTTTT. Protein sequence: CASSIVHPLNTGELFF. V usage is TRBV19 and J usage is TRBJ2-2; D unresolved. The CDR3 is made up of 16 amino acids. V lost 1 base and J lost 1, with 10 bases in between. From germline, CDR1 is LNHDA and CDR2 SQIVND (reference sequence).

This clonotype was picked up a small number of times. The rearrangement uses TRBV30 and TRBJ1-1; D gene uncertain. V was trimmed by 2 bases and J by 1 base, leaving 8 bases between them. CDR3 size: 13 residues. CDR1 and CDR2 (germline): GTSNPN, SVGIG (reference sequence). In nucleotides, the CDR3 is TGTGCCTGGAGTATCACCACGAACACTGAAGCTTTCTTT. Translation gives CAWSITTNTEAFF.

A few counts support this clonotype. CDR3 DNA: TGTGCCACCAGTGATCTAACAGCTAACTATGGCTACACCTTC. Translation: CATSDLTANYGYTF. The chain recombines TRBV24-1 with TRBJ1-2; D gene uncertain. The germline gives CDR1 KGHDR, CDR2 SFDVKD. Trimming stripped 3 bases from V and 0 bases from J, with 7 bases between. CDR3 size: 14 residues.

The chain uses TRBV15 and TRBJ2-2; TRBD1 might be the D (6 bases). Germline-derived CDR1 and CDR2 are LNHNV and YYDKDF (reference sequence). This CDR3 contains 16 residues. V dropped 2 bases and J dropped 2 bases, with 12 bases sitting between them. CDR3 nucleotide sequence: TGTGCCACCAGCAGAACCCGACAGGCTAACACCGGGGAGCTGTTTTTT. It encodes CATSRTRQANTGELFF.